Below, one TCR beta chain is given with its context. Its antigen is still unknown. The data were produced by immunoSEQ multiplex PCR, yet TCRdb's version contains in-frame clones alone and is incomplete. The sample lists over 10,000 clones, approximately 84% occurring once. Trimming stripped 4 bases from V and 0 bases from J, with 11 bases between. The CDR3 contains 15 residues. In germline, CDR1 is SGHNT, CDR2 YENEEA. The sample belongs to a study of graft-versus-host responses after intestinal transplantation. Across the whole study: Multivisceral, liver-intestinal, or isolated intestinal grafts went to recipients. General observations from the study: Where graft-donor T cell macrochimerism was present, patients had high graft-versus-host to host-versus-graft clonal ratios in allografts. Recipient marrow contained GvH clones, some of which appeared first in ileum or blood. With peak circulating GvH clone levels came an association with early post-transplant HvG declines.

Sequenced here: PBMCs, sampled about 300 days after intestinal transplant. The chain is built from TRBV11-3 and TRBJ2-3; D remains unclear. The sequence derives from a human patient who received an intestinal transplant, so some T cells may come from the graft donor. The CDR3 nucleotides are TGTGCCAGCAGCTCCGGTGGGCGAAGCACAGATACGCAGTATTTT. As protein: CASSSGGRSTDTQYF.